This T cell receptor beta chain appears in the sequencing data of a study of blood T cell repertoires in COVID-19. Study-level background: Samples of COVID-19 (acute and convalescent) were obtained from the United States, Italy and Spain. Nucleic acid was either cDNA or gDNA, and it came from T cells, B-cell-depleted T cells, or PBMCs.

In the study's own analysis: Reference gene primer amplification gave nucleated cell count estimates. Some clones are missing from TCRdb's copy, which holds only in-frame ones; the method was immunoSEQ multiplex PCR. V and J calls and clone size are copied from that table; D and trimming were computed from the DNA. The sample yields about 190,000 clones, around 89% seen once. V was clipped by 3 bases and J by 0 bases; unmatched bases: 8. Per germline, CDR1 SQVTM and CDR2 ANQGSEA. The CDR3 is 16 residues long. The rearrangement uses TRBV29-1 and TRBJ1-1; 9 nucleotides align to TRBD1. This TCR came from a man aged 50-59 years with acute or convalescent COVID-19. Sequencing input: peripheral blood. The CDR3: CSVEDRGNTMNTEAFF. The CDR3 DNA is TGCAGCGTTGAGGACAGGGGAAATACAATGAACACTGAAGCTTTCTTT. Full variable domain (rest looked up from reference TRBV29-1 and TRBJ1-1): SAVISQKPSRDICQRGTSLTIQCQVDSQVTMMFWYRQQPGQSLTLIATANQGSEATYESGFVIDKFPISRPNLTFSTLTVSNMSPEDSSIYLCSVEDRGNTMNTEAFFGQGTRLTVV.